Here is one T cell receptor beta chain with its context. This entry is derived from a study of blood T cells in healthy people across ages. A J-beta primer mix and a sample-barcoded 5' primer were used in a second PCR of roughly 7 to 12 cycles. TCRdb re-called the 5' RACE reads with MiXCR, one entry per CDR3 protein. The sample yields about 1.5 million distinct CDR3 sequences, 42% seen once. The ends were cut back, 6 bases at V and 0 bases at J, with 10 bases in the middle. The length of the CDR3 is 14 residues. J is TRBJ2-3 and V is TRBV12-3 or TRBV12-4; D uncertain. The source material was blood. The receptor was isolated from a woman under 30 in good health. Here the CDR3 reads CASRRFSSTDTQYF. CDR3 in DNA: TGTGCCAGCAGAAGGTTCTCTAGCACAGATACGCAGTATTTT.